These T cell receptor beta chains were read from a single sample in a study of blood T cell repertoires in COVID-19. TCRdb's table, derived via immunoSEQ multiplex PCR, lists solely in-frame clones and lacks some. The table records roughly 190,000 clones, 80% of them present only once. The specimen sequenced was peripheral blood. Every receptor here comes from a man aged 60-69 years with acute or convalescent COVID-19. Both conserved end residues are trimmed from each CDR3.

v_call cdr3_aa
TRBV12-3/TRBV12-4 ASSFSHSYEQY
TRBV4-1 ASSQGEGQGEAF
TRBV5-5 ASSPDVTSNTIY
TRBV28 ASTRVTEAF
TRBV18 ASRRLQEKNIQY
TRBV6-5 ASARPGGAYEQY
TRBV7-6 ASSPGLAGGPEQF
TRBV11-3 ASSSPPTGGSYNSPLH
TRBV6-5 ASRARGSNQPQH
TRBV6-5 ASSSPGGGETQY
TRBV19 ASSRSTGGGEKLF
TRBV6-1 ASSEFRGHNEQF
TRBV6-5 ASSYGQGVSYEQY
TRBV7-3 ASSSSGGAYEQF
TRBV5-1 ASSSGTGKETQY
TRBV9 ASSVDSGRAQGAKNIQY
TRBV7-3 ASSLRGGDEQY
TRBV18 ASSPVGKGTEAF
TRBV5-1 ASRQHPTNTEAF
TRBV19 ASTDPGTGNTIY
TRBV4-3 ASSQDVGRGYQPQH
TRBV5-5 ASSRDRRNEQY